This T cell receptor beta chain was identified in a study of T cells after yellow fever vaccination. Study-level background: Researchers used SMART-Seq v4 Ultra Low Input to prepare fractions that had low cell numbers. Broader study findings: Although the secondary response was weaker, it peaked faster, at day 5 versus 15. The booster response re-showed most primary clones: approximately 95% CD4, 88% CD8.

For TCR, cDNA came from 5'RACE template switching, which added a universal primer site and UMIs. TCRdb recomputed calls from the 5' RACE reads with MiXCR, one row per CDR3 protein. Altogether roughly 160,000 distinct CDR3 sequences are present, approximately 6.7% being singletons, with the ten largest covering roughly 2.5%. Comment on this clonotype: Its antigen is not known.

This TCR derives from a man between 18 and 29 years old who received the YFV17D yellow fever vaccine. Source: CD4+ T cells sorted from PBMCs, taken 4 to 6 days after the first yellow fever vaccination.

The CDR3 sequence is CARSSRGLCEVRLRGPDTQYF. DNA of the CDR3: TGCGCCAGGAGCTCCAGGGGGCTCTGTGAAGTTCGGCTGCGTGGCCCAGATACGCAGTATTTT. The V and J genes are TRBV4-1 and TRBJ2-3, with 8 bases fitting TRBD1. The CDR3 consists of 21 residues. Germline V gene data show CDR1 as MGHRA and CDR2 as YSYEKL. Unmatched junction bases numbered 30, after V lost 9 bases and J lost 4 bases.